This entry concerns a single T cell receptor beta chain. The CDR3 covers 15 residues. The V gene end was trimmed by 3 bases and the J gene end by 5 bases; junction bases not matched to a gene: 8. The germline CDR1 and CDR2 sequences are SGHNT and YYREEE (reference sequence). The entry originates in a study of T cell changes during pregnancy in multiple sclerosis. Data came from immunoSEQ multiplex PCR; TCRdb stores just in-frame clones and leaves some out. The table lists over 100,000 clones, more than 85% of them singletons, with more than 1.5% in the top ten. The clonotype comes from a female donor with multiple sclerosis, enrolled in a pregnancy study. Source: peripheral blood, taken in the third trimester of pregnancy. The J gene is TRBJ2-7, the V gene TRBV5-4, with 10 bases matching TRBD2. Here the CDR3 reads CASSYTSGIGDEQYF. In DNA, the CDR3 is TGTGCCAGCAGCTATACTAGCGGGATAGGAGACGAGCAGTACTTC.